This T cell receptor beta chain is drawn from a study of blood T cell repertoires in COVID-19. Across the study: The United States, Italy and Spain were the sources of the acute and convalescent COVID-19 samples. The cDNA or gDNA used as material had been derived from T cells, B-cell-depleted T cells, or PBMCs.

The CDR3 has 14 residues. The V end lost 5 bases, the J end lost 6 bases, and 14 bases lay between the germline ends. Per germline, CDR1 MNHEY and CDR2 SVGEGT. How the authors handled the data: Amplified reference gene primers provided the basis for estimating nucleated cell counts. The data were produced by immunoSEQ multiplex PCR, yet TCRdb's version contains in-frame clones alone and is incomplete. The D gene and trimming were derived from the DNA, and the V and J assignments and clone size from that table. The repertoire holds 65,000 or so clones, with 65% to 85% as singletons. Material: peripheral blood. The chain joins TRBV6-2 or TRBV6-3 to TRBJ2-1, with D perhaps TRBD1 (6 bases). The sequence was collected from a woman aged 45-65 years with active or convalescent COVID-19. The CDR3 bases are TGTGCCAGCAGTGAGGATGTCAGGGGCAATGAGCAGTTCTTC. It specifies CASSEDVRGNEQFF.